This T cell receptor beta chain was captured in a study of cytomegalovirus exposure and HLA in healthy donors. Study observations and caveats: CMV serostatus was the only immune exposure information that was available.

Turning to this clone: Its antigen is currently unknown.

The study ran its PCR with 60 Vbeta and 13 Jbeta primers. Original data processing: An analysis that came later counted 73 million or so unique TCR beta chains, 9 million to 12 million shared. Generated by immunoSEQ multiplex PCR, the TCRdb table keeps only in-frame clones and is missing some. That table is the source of V, J and clone size, and D and trimming were worked out from the DNA. The sample shows approximately 100,000 clones, around three quarters of them seen only once. The specimen was PBMCs. The clonotype was recovered from a female donor in good health and CMV-seronegative.

The CDR3 loop reads CASSKGAWAFF. The CDR3 DNA reads TGTGCCAGCAGCAAGGGAGCCTGGGCTTTCTTT. V and J are TRBV7-9 and TRBJ1-1; no firm D call. Germline-derived CDR1 and CDR2 are SEHNR and FQNEAQ (reference sequence). The CDR3 has 11 residues. V lost 5 bases and J lost 11, with 12 bases in between.